This TCR beta chain was identified in a study of blood T cells in healthy people across ages. Study-wide results and limits: While age rose, TCR beta diversity per million T cells dropped in a roughly linear way.

The trim removed 3 bases at V and 3 bases at J, leaving 5 bases unmatched. Germline CDR1 is LGHNA and CDR2 is YSLEER. The CDR3 runs to 15 residues. Combining a sample-barcoded 5' primer with a J-beta primer mix, a second PCR ran for about 6 to 11 cycles. TCRdb re-derived calls from the 5' RACE reads in MiXCR, one entry per CDR3 protein. The table records 700,000 or so distinct CDR3 sequences, roughly 43% of them present only once. This clonotype was seen many times. Its antigen is unknown. This clonotype originated in an elderly man in good health. The chain carries TRBV4-3 and TRBJ2-1; TRBD1 agrees at 7 bases. The sequenced sample was blood. CDR3 loop: CASSQTGTDYNEQFF. Here the CDR3 DNA reads TGCGCCAGCAGCCAGACCGGGACAGACTACAATGAGCAGTTCTTC.